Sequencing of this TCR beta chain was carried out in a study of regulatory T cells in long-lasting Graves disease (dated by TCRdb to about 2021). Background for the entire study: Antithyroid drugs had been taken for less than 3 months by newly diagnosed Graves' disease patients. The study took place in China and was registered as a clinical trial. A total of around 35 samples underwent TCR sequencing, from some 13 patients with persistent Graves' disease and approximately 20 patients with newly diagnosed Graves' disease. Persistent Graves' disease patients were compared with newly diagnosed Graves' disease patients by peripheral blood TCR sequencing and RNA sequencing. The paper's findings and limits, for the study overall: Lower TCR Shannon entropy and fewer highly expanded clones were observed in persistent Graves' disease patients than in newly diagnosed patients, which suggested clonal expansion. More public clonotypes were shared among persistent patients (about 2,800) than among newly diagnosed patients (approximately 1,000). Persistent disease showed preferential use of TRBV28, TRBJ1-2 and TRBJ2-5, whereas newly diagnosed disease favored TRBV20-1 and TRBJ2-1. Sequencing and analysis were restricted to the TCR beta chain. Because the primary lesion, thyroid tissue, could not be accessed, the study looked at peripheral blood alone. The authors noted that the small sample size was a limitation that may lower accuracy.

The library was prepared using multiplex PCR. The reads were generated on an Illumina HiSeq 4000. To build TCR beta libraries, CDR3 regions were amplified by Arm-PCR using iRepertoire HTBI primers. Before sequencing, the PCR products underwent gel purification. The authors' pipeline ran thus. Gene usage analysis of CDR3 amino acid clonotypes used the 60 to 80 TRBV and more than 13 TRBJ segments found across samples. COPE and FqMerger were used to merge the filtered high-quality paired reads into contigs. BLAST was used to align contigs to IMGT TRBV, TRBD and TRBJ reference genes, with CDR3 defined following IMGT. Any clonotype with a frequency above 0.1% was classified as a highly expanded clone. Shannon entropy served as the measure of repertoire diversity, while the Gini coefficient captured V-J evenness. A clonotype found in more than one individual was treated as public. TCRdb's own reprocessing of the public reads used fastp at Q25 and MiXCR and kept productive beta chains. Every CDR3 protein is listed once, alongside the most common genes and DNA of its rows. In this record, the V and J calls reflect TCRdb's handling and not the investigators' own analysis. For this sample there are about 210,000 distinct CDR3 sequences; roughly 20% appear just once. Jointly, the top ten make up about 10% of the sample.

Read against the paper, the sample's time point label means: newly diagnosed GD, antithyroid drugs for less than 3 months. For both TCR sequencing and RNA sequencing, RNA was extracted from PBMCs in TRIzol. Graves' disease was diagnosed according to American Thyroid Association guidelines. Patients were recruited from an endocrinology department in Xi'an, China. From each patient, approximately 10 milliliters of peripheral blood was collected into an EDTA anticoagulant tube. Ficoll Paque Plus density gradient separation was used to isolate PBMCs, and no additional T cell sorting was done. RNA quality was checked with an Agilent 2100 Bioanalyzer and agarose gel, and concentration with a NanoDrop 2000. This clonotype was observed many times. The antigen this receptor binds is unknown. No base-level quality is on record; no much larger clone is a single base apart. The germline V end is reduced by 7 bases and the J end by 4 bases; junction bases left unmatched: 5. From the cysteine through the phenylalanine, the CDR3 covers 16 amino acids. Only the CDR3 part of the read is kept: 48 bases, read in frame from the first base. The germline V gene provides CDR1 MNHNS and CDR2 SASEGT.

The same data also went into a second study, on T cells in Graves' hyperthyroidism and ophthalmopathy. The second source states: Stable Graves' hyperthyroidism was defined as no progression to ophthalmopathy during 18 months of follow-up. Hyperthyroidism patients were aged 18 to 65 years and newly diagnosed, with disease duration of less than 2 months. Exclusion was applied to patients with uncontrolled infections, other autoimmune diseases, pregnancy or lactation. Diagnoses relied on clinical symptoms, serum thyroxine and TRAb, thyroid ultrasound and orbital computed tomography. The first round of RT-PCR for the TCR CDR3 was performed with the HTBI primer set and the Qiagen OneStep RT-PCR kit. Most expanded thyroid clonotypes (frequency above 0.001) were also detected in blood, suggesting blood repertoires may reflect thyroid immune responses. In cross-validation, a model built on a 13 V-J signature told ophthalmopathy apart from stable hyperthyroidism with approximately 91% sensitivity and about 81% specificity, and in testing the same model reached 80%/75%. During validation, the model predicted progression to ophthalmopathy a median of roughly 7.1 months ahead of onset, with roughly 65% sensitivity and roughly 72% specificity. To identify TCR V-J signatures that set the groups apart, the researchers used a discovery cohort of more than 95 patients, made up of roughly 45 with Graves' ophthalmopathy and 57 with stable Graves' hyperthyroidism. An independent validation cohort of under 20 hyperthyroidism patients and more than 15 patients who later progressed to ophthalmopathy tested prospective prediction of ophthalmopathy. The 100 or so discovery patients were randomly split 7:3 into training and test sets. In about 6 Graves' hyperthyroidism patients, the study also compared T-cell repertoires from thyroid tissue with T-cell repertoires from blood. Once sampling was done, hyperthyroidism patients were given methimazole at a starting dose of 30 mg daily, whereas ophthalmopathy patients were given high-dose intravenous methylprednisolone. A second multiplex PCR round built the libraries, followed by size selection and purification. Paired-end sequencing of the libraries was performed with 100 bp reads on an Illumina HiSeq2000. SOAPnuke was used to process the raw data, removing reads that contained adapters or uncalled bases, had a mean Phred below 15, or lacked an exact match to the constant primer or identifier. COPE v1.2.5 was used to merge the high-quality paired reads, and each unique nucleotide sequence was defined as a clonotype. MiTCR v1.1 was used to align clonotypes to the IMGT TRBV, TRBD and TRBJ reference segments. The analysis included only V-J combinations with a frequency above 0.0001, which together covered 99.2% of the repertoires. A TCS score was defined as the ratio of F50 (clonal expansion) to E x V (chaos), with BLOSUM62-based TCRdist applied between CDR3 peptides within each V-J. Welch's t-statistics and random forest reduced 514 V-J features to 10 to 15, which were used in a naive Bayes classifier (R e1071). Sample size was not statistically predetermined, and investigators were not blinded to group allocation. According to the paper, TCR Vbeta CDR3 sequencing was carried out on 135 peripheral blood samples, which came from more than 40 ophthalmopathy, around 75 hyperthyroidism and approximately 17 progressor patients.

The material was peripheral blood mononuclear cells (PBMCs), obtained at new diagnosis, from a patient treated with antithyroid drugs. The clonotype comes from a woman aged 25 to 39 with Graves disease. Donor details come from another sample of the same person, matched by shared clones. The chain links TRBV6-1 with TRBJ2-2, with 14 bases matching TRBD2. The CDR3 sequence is CASTRTSGRSTGELFF. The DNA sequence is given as TGTGCCAGCACCCGGACTAGCGGGAGGAGCACCGGGGAGCTGTTTTTT.